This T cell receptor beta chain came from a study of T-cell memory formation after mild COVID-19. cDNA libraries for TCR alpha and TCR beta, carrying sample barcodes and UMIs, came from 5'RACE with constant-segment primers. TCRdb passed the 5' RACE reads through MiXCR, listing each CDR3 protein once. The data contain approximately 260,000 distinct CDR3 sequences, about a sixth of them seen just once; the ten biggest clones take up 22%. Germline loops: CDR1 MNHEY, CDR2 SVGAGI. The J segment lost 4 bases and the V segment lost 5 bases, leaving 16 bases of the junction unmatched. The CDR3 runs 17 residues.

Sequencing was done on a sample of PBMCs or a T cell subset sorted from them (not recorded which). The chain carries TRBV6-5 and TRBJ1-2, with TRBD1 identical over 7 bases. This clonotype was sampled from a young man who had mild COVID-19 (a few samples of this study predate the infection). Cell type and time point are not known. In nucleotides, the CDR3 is TGTGCCAGCAGTCTCCAGGGGGATCGGGTATGGGCCTATGGCTACACCTTC. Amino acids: CASSLQGDRVWAYGYTF.